This entry lists 8 T cell receptor beta chains sequenced from one sample in a study of blood T cell repertoires in COVID-19 (dated by TCRdb to the early 2020s). Libraries were prepared through the immunoSEQ multiplex PCR assay. TCRdb obtained this table from immuneACCESS and retained in-frame rearrangements with V and J assigned. These tables miss some clones; where compared with another copy, unresolved V genes account for less than half of the shortfall, and the remainder is unexplained. Present in this sample are around 69,000 clones, just over 85% of which were seen just once. Approximately 7.2% of the sample is held by the ten biggest clonotypes. The sample comprised peripheral blood. The receptor source for this set is a middle-aged man with active COVID-19.

The chain links TRBV18 to TRBJ2-3; D is perhaps TRBD1 (6 bases). The CDR3 has 16 amino acids. V gave up 1 base and J gave up 6 bases, with 17 bases separating them. Germline V gives CDR1 KGHSH, CDR2 LQKENI. The CDR3 nucleotides are TGTGCCAGCTCACCACTATACAGGGTAAAATTCGATACGCAGTATTTT. This sequence encodes CASSPLYRVKFDTQYF. Full variable domain (rest looked up from reference TRBV18 and TRBJ2-3): NAGVMQNPRHLVRRRGQEARLRCSPMKGHSHVYWYRQLPEEGLKFMVYLQKENIIDESGMPKERFSAEFPKEGPSILRIQQVVRGDSAAYFCASSPLYRVKFDTQYFGPGTRLTVL.

The V and J genes are TRBV3-1 (or the pseudogene TRBV3-2) and TRBJ1-1; the D is unclear. Germline CDR1 LGHDT, CDR2 YNNKEL (reference sequence). The CDR3 has 12 amino acids. V was clipped by 4 bases and J by 9 bases, with 12 bases between them. The CDR3 spells CASSPVYGQAFF. In nucleotides, the CDR3 is TGTGCCAGCAGCCCGGTATATGGGCAAGCTTTCTTT.

The count of this clone is one. The chain carries TRBV12-3 or TRBV12-4 and TRBJ2-7; D is ambiguous. The CDR3 has 13 residues. V was pared by 6 bases and J by 1 base, with 10 bases between. This CDR3 reads CASSPTVSYEQYF. The CDR3 nucleotides are TGTGCCAGCAGCCCTACAGTTTCCTACGAGCAGTACTTC.

The CDR3 protein is CASSSPEDRVKAFF. The CDR3, as DNA: TGTGCCAGCAGTTCACCTGAGGACAGGGTTAAAGCTTTCTTT. V gene TRBV28 combines with J gene TRBJ1-1, with 8 bases aligning to TRBD1. The V gene end was trimmed by 4 bases and the J gene end by 9 bases; junction bases not matched to a gene: 10. The CDR3 is 14 residues long. Germline V gene data show CDR1 as MDHEN and CDR2 as SYDVKM.

This clone was picked up a small number of times. This chain joins TRBV18 and TRBJ1-6; D not resolved. Germline V gene sequence: CDR1 KGHSH, CDR2 LQKENI. V was cut by 0 bases and J by 7 bases, with 16 bases left in between. The length of the CDR3 is 17 residues. The CDR3 sequence is CASSPPSGPRRNSPLHF. The CDR3, as DNA: TGTGCCAGCTCACCACCGTCCGGACCCCGGAGGAATTCACCCCTCCACTTT.

CDR3 DNA sequence: TGTGCCTGGAGTGTAGGGTATAGCGGGTACATCAATTACAATGAGCAGTTCTTC. Translating it yields CAWSVGYSGYINYNEQFF. V and J are TRBV30 and TRBJ2-1, with 7 positions matching TRBD2. The CDR3 covers 18 residues. Germline V gene lookup returns CDR1 GTSNPN and CDR2 SVGIG (reference sequence). Trimming at V came to 0 bases and at J to 4 bases, leaving 15 bases not matched to a gene.

The chain links TRBV9 to TRBJ1-1; D is unresolved. The CDR3 is 14 residues long. Trimming took 0 bases from V and 3 from J, leaving 9 bases between them. Germline V gene lookup returns CDR1 SGDLS and CDR2 YYNGEE. CDR3 region: CASSVVGGDTEAFF. The CDR3 nucleotides are TGTGCCAGCAGCGTAGTGGGCGGGGACACTGAAGCTTTCTTT.

This chain joins TRBV24-1 and TRBJ2-2; 11 bases align to TRBD2. The CDR3 covers 18 residues. The trim removed 4 bases at V and 1 base at J, leaving 7 bases unmatched. Germline V CDR1 and CDR2: KGHDR, SFDVKD. DNA for the CDR3: TGTGCCACCAGTGACTCCGGGACTAGCGGATTGAACACCGGGGAGCTGTTTTTT. Translating it yields CATSDSGTSGLNTGELFF.